A single sample is the source of the 21 T cell receptor beta chains below, sequenced in a study of blood T cell repertoires in COVID-19. The repertoire was sequenced with immunoSEQ multiplex PCR; TCRdb's copy has only in-frame clones and lacks some. The repertoire holds about 270,000 clones, with around nine tenths as singletons. Sequenced input: peripheral blood. These receptor sequences come from a man aged 35-49 years with active or convalescent COVID-19.

This clone was detected once. The chain is built from TRBV25-1 and TRBJ2-3, with 7 bases matching TRBD2. This CDR3 region has 15 residues. The V segment lost 2 bases and the J segment 1 base; nucleotides outside the gene matches: 3. Germline V gene sequence: CDR1 MGHDK, CDR2 SYGVNS. CDR3 protein: CASSESGGGTDTQYF. The CDR3, as DNA: TGTGCCAGCAGTGAAAGTGGGGGGGGCACAGATACGCAGTATTTT.

This chain links TRBV10-3 with TRBJ1-2; D not resolved. Looked up from germline, CDR1 is ENHRY and CDR2 is SYGVKD. With 2 bases removed from V and 2 bases from J, the gap between germline ends came to 9 bases. The CDR3 contains 14 residues. The DNA of the CDR3 is TGTGCCATCAGTGAGGGTCGGGGAAACTATGGCTACACCTTC. Protein: CAISEGRGNYGYTF.

The CDR3 nucleotides read TGCGCCAGCAGCTTGGAATCAGGGAGGGAGTTCTTC. It translates to CASSLESGREFF. This chain links TRBV5-1 with TRBJ2-1, with 7 nucleotides matching TRBD2. This CDR3 is built from 12 residues. Germline V gene lookup returns CDR1 SGHRS and CDR2 YFSETQ. With V trimmed by 0 bases and J by 14 bases, 5 bases remained unmatched. Full variable domain (rest looked up from reference TRBV5-1 and TRBJ2-1): KAGVTQTPRYLIKTRGQQVTLSCSPISGHRSVSWYQQTPGQGLQFLFEYFSETQRNKGNFPGRFSGRQFSNSRSEMNVSTLELGDSALYLCASSLESGREFFGPGTRLTVL.

The gene calls are TRBV7-8 and TRBJ1-1; D possibly corresponds to TRBD1 (5 bases). Trimming removed 1 base from V and 0 bases from J, with 15 bases in between. The CDR3 length is 17 residues. Germline-derived CDR1 and CDR2 are SGHVS and FQNEAQ. CDR3 region: CASSLVGGTGMNTEAFF. The CDR3 DNA reads as TGTGCCAGCAGCTTAGTGGGCGGGACCGGCATGAACACTGAAGCTTTCTTT.

J is TRBJ2-5 and V is TRBV6-5, with D perhaps matching TRBD2 (6 bases). The CDR3 is 15 amino acids. Trimming stripped 4 bases from V and 1 base from J, with 13 bases between. CDR1 and CDR2 from the germline V gene are MNHEY and SVGAGI. CDR3 region: CASSSDRRGQETQYF. CDR3 coding DNA: TGTGCCAGCAGTTCGGACCGGCGGGGCCAAGAGACCCAGTACTTC.

The rearrangement uses TRBV28 and TRBJ2-7; 8 nucleotides match TRBD1. V lost 2 bases to trimming and J lost 0 bases; unmatched junction nucleotides: 6. Germline lookup yields CDR1 MDHEN and CDR2 SYDVKM. CDR3 size: 16 residues. CDR3: CASSLQGAQSSYEQYF. The CDR3 bases are TGTGCCAGCAGTTTACAGGGGGCGCAAAGCTCCTACGAGCAGTACTTC.

V is TRBV12-3 or TRBV12-4 and J is TRBJ2-1, with D hard to call. The CDR3 loop spans 11 amino acids. Between the trimmed V and J ends, which lost 10 bases and 4 bases, there was a span of 8 bases. Here the CDR3 DNA reads TGTGCCACCAGCGTTTACAATGAGCAGTTCTTC. It is translated as CATSVYNEQFF.

V and J are TRBV7-9 and TRBJ1-4; 9 nucleotides match TRBD1. The ends lost 4 bases at V and 8 bases at J; junction bases unmatched: 8. CDR3 size: 15 residues. CDR1 and CDR2 (germline): SEHNR, FQNEAQ (reference sequence). The CDR3 reads CASSSPGQGDEKLFF. Here the CDR3 DNA reads TGTGCCAGCAGCTCACCGGGACAGGGCGACGAAAAACTGTTTTTT.

The V and J genes are TRBV24-1 and TRBJ1-5; 10 positions agree with TRBD1. Looked up from germline, CDR1 is KGHDR and CDR2 is SFDVKD. The CDR3 has 17 amino acids. Trimming at V came to 4 bases and at J to 3 bases, leaving 8 bases not matched to a gene. The CDR3 sequence is CATSDNPGQGYNQPQHF. CDR3 DNA: TGTGCCACCAGTGACAATCCGGGACAGGGGTACAATCAGCCCCAGCATTTT.

DNA for the CDR3: TGTGCCAGCAGCGGCAGGCAGTTTTATGGCTACACCTTC. Residues: CASSGRQFYGYTF. This chain uses TRBV12-3 or TRBV12-4 with TRBJ1-2; D gene ambiguous. The CDR3 spans 13 residues. V lost 6 bases and J 5 bases, leaving 13 bases between the germline ends.

The chain joins TRBV7-9 to TRBJ2-1, with D perhaps TRBD1 (7 bases). The germline gives CDR1 SEHNR, CDR2 FQNEAQ (reference sequence). V lost 5 bases and J lost 9, with 20 bases in between. CDR3 size: 15 residues. This CDR3 is CASSQGGVRGPEQFF. The CDR3 DNA is TGTGCCAGCAGCCAGGGGGGCGTTAGGGGTCCTGAGCAGTTCTTC.

The V call is TRBV3-1 (or the pseudogene TRBV3-2), the J call TRBJ2-1; 11 bases fit TRBD1. The CDR3 length is 16 residues. The ends lost 0 bases at V and 8 bases at J; junction bases unmatched: 6. In germline, CDR1 is LGHDT, CDR2 YNNKEL (reference sequence). DNA for the CDR3: TGTGCCAGCAGCCAAGATGGACAGGGGGCTGGTTATGAGCAGTTCTTC. Its translation is CASSQDGQGAGYEQFF.

V and J are TRBV28 and TRBJ1-2; 9 positions agree with TRBD1. Per germline, CDR1 MDHEN and CDR2 SYDVKM. The ends lost 7 bases at V and 4 bases at J; junction bases unmatched: 13. The CDR3 length is 16 residues. CDR3 nucleotides: TGTGCCAGCACTGAACTTGGGACAGGGAAATCCTATGGCTACACCTTC. Protein product: CASTELGTGKSYGYTF.

CDR3 sequence reads: CASSQSQASSGNTIYF. The CDR3 nucleotides are TGTGCCAGCAGCCAATCCCAGGCGAGCTCTGGAAACACCATATATTTT. This chain links TRBV14 with TRBJ1-3, with unresolved D. Trimming removed 2 bases at V and 0 bases at J, with 11 bases between. The CDR3 contains 16 residues. CDR1 SGHDN and CDR2 FVKESK come from the germline V gene.

The chain couples TRBV19 to TRBJ1-5; D gene ambiguous. The germline gives CDR1 LNHDA, CDR2 SQIVND (reference sequence). Trimming shortened V by 5 bases and J by 4 bases, and 6 bases separated the two germline ends. The CDR3 covers 12 residues. In nucleotides, the CDR3 is TGTGCCAGTAGTTTCAGGAATCAGCCCCAGCATTTT. Protein sequence: CASSFRNQPQHF.

V is TRBV5-1 and J is TRBJ2-7; tentative D call: TRBD1 (6 bases). V was trimmed by 0 bases and J by 4 bases, leaving 8 bases between them. The germline CDR1 and CDR2 sequences are SGHRS and YFSETQ. The CDR3 length is 13 residues. The DNA of the CDR3 is TGCGCCAGCAGCTTGGCAGGGGTATACGAGCAGTACTTC. Translation gives CASSLAGVYEQYF.

This chain uses TRBV4-1 with TRBJ2-3; 9 nucleotides agree with TRBD1. CDR1 and CDR2 (germline): MGHRA, YSYEKL. The CDR3 runs 13 residues. The V gene end was trimmed by 8 bases and the J gene end by 4 bases; junction bases not matched to a gene: 4. As DNA, the CDR3 is TGCGCCAGCGGAGGACAGGGGCCAGATACGCAGTATTTT. Translated, it gives CASGGQGPDTQYF.

This clone was detected only once. The V call is TRBV5-8, the J call TRBJ2-3; D remains ambiguous. The CDR3 consists of 12 residues. Looked up from germline, CDR1 is SGHTS and CDR2 is YDEGEE. The CDR3 DNA reads TGTGGAATACGAGGAATGGCAGATACGCAGTATTTT. Its translation: CGIRGMADTQYF.

The chain links TRBV9 to TRBJ2-3, with D uncertain. The V end lost 4 bases, the J end lost 5 bases, and 11 bases lay between the germline ends. This CDR3 region has 13 residues. Germline V gene lookup returns CDR1 SGDLS and CDR2 YYNGEE. CDR3 residues: CASSQSDGDTQYF. As DNA, the CDR3 is TGTGCCAGCAGCCAAAGCGACGGAGATACGCAGTATTTT.

The rearrangement links TRBV10-3 to TRBJ2-7, with D possibly matching TRBD2 (5 bases). The germline V gene encodes CDR1 ENHRY and CDR2 SYGVKD. There are 13 residues in the CDR3. Between the trimmed V and J ends, which lost 4 bases and 2 bases, there was a span of 9 bases. The CDR3: CAISGGNPYEQYF. The CDR3 DNA sequence: TGTGCCATCAGTGGAGGGAACCCCTACGAGCAGTACTTC.

The chain is built from TRBV5-4 and TRBJ2-4; 7 bases are shared with TRBD1. Trimming at V came to 0 bases and at J to 1 base, leaving 4 bases not matched to a gene. The CDR3 covers 16 residues. CDR1 and CDR2 (germline): SGHNT, YYREEE (reference sequence). Written as DNA, the CDR3 is TGTGCCAGCAGCTTGGCTACAGGGGCGGCCAAAAACATTCAGTACTTC. The encoded protein is CASSLATGAAKNIQYF.